A single sample gave rise to the 21 T cell receptor beta chains below, sequenced in a study of regulatory and conventional T cells in RAG deficiency. Sequenced by immunoSEQ multiplex PCR; TCRdb stores in-frame clones only, minus some. The table records 20,000 to 25,000 clones, around 97% of them present only once. Blood CD4+ CD25-low CD127-high conventional T cells supplied the genomic DNA template. These data also formed part of another study, on regulatory T cells. That paper adds: Primers: 52 TRBV forward and 13 TRBJ reverse.

What was sequenced was CD25- CD4+ T cells sorted from blood. The receptors originated from a human donor in good health.

CDR3 bases: TGTGCCAGCAGCTTCCAGCAGGGTGACGGGACCCAGTACTTC. Its protein product is CASSFQQGDGTQYF. The chain carries TRBV7-9 and TRBJ2-5; weak D call: TRBD1 (5 bases). Germline V gene data show CDR1 as SEHNR and CDR2 as FQNEAQ (reference sequence). The CDR3 length is 14 residues. V lost 3 bases and J 7 bases, leaving 15 bases between the germline ends.

The chain carries TRBV6-6 and TRBJ1-6; 9 nucleotides agree with TRBD1. The CDR3 is 13 amino acids. CDR1 is MNHNY and CDR2 is SVGAGI in the germline V gene (reference sequence). After removal of 8 bases from V and 8 bases from J, the junction contained 4 bases not matched to a gene. The CDR3 loop reads CASDRDRDSPLHF. The CDR3 bases are TGTGCCAGCGACAGGGACAGGGATTCACCCCTCCACTTT.

The chain has TRBV28 and TRBJ1-5; 7 bases are shared with TRBD1. This CDR3 is built from 15 residues. Trimming at V came to 5 bases and at J to 3 bases, leaving 7 bases not matched to a gene. Germline V gene lookup returns CDR1 MDHEN and CDR2 SYDVKM. CDR3 sequence (DNA): TGTGCCAGCAGTCCTACGACAGGGCACAATCAGCCCCAGCATTTT. It is translated as CASSPTTGHNQPQHF.

The rearrangement joins TRBV20-1 to TRBJ2-7; unclear D gene. V lost 3 bases to trimming and J lost 2 bases, with 5 bases between them. This CDR3 is 11 amino acids long. Germline V lookup: CDR1 DFQATT, CDR2 SNEGSKA (reference sequence). The CDR3 nucleotides are TGCAGTGCTAGGGAGCCCTACGAGCAGTACTTC. Amino acid sequence: CSAREPYEQYF.

Comments on this clone: This same CDR3 is encoded by further DNA sequences in the sample. This chain links TRBV27 with TRBJ1-6, with 12 bases aligning to TRBD1. Unmatched junction bases numbered 22, after V lost 6 bases and J lost 1 base. The CDR3 sequence is 23 residues long. Germline V gene data show CDR1 as MNHEY and CDR2 as SMNVEV (reference sequence). This chain's CDR3 is CASRHFLLKTGTGGKSYNSPLHF. The CDR3 DNA follows: TGTGCCAGCAGGCATTTCCTCTTAAAAACCGGGACAGGGGGCAAGTCCTATAATTCACCCCTCCACTTT.

The chain couples TRBV19 to TRBJ2-1; TRBD2 is a possible D gene (5 bases). CDR1 and CDR2 from the germline V gene are LNHDA and SQIVND (reference sequence). V was trimmed by 7 bases and J by 0 bases, leaving 16 bases between them. The CDR3 has 16 residues. The CDR3 reads CASTDVRVFSYNEQFF. The CDR3 DNA reads TGTGCCAGTACCGACGTGCGGGTCTTCTCCTACAATGAGCAGTTCTTC.

The V and J genes are TRBV2 and TRBJ1-2; 7 positions agree with TRBD1. Trimming took 3 bases from V and 8 from J; bases not matched to a gene: 9. Germline V CDR1 and CDR2: SNHLY, FYNNEI. The length of the CDR3 is 14 residues. In DNA form, the CDR3 reads TGTGCCAGCAGTGACTCCAGGGGGACCACGGGCTACACCTTC. This gives the protein CASSDSRGTTGYTF.

The chain recombines TRBV5-1 with TRBJ1-1; TRBD1 matches 12 bases. V shed 3 bases and J 1 base; nucleotides not matched to a gene: 10. The germline V gene encodes CDR1 SGHRS and CDR2 YFSETQ. The CDR3 length is 18 residues. The CDR3 DNA is TGCGCCAGCAGCTGGGCCGGGACAGGGGGCGCCGGGAACACTGAAGCTTTCTTT. It specifies CASSWAGTGGAGNTEAFF. Supplemented by reference TRBV5-1 and TRBJ1-1, the full variable domain reads KAGVTQTPRYLIKTRGQQVTLSCSPISGHRSVSWYQQTPGQGLQFLFEYFSETQRNKGNFPGRFSGRQFSNSRSEMNVSTLELGDSALYLCASSWAGTGGAGNTEAFFGQGTRLTVV.

In DNA, the CDR3 is TGCGCCAGCAGCCTTTCAGGGGTTCGGAACACTGAAGCTTTCTTT. It encodes CASSLSGVRNTEAFF. The chain employs TRBV4-3 and TRBJ1-1, with a possible D match to TRBD1 (6 bases). The CDR3 has 15 amino acids. V was clipped by 4 bases and J by 1 base, with 13 bases between them. CDR1 is LGHNA and CDR2 is YSLEER in the germline V gene.

The chain combines TRBV9 with TRBJ2-5; the D gene is possibly TRBD2 (7 bases). The ends were cut back, 0 bases at V and 4 bases at J, with 13 bases in the middle. In germline, CDR1 is SGDLS, CDR2 YYNGEE. The CDR3 sequence is 15 residues long. The CDR3 sequence: CASSVDRGAGETQYF. CDR3 coding DNA: TGTGCCAGCAGCGTAGACCGGGGGGCGGGAGAGACCCAGTACTTC.

The V gene is TRBV5-1, the J gene TRBJ2-2; a possible D gene is TRBD2 (5 bases). The V end lost 3 bases, the J end lost 4 bases, and 7 bases lay between the germline ends. The CDR3 totals 13 residues. Looked up from germline, CDR1 is SGHRS and CDR2 is YFSETQ. The DNA for the CDR3 is TGCGCCAGCAGCTCCAGCGGCACCGGGGAGCTGTTTTTT. Amino acids: CASSSSGTGELFF.

The chain couples TRBV27 to TRBJ2-6; D possibly corresponds to TRBD1 (5 bases). Germline-derived CDR1 and CDR2 are MNHEY and SMNVEV (reference sequence). Trimming cost V 4 bases and J 1 base, with 17 bases left between them. The CDR3 runs 18 residues. CDR3 region: CASSSFRAGESGANVLTF. The CDR3 nucleotides are TGTGCCAGCAGTTCGTTCAGGGCTGGCGAGTCTGGGGCCAACGTCCTGACTTTC.

The chain has TRBV7-2 and TRBJ1-2; tentatively, D is TRBD1 (6 bases). Trimming shortened V by 3 bases and J by 1 base, and 15 bases separated the two germline ends. CDR1 and CDR2 from the germline V gene are SGHTA and FQGNSA. This CDR3 is built from 16 residues. The DNA of the CDR3 is TGTGCCAGCAGCTTCTGGTCGACAGGAGTTAACTATGGCTACACCTTC. Translation gives CASSFWSTGVNYGYTF. The whole variable domain, remainder taken from reference TRBV7-2 and TRBJ1-2, is GAGVSQSPSNKVTEKGKDVELRCDPISGHTALYWYRQSLGQGLEFLIYFQGNSAPDKSGLPSDRFSAERTGGSVSTLTIQRTQQEDSAVYLCASSFWSTGVNYGYTFGSGTRLTVV.

The chain uses TRBV27 and TRBJ2-1; TRBD2 aligns across 8 bases. V lost 5 bases, J lost 8 bases, and 11 bases stayed unmatched. The CDR3 is 15 amino acids. The germline gives CDR1 MNHEY, CDR2 SMNVEV (reference sequence). The CDR3 region is CASSLAGLGVDEQFF. The CDR3, as DNA: TGTGCCAGCAGTCTCGCGGGACTAGGGGTCGATGAGCAGTTCTTC.

The genes are TRBV7-8 and TRBJ1-2; 11 bases fit TRBD1. Looked up from germline, CDR1 is SGHVS and CDR2 is FQNEAQ. J gave up 5 bases and V 5 bases, and 10 bases lay outside the gene matches. The CDR3 extends over 16 amino acids. CDR3 DNA: TGTGCCAGCAGCGGGGGGACAGGGGGTCTTTCTTATGGCTACACCTTC. Its translation is CASSGGTGGLSYGYTF.

A single count supports this clone. V gene TRBV5-1 combines with J gene TRBJ2-5, with a weak D call TRBD2 (6 bases). This CDR3 region has 16 residues. V shed 5 bases and J shed 0 bases, with 17 bases lying between them. CDR1 and CDR2 from the germline V gene are SGHRS and YFSETQ. CDR3 sequence (DNA): TGCGCCAGCAGGTCCAATGGAGGGTCCTACCAAGAGACCCAGTACTTC. It specifies CASRSNGGSYQETQYF.

The chain is built from TRBV7-3 and TRBJ2-3; TRBD2 aligns across 10 bases. The CDR3 sequence is 15 residues long. J was trimmed by 7 bases and V by 3 bases; bases with no gene match: 7. Looked up from germline, CDR1 is SGHTA and CDR2 is FQGTGA. The CDR3 loop reads CASSFTSGGVNTQYF. CDR3 bases: TGTGCCAGCAGCTTTACCAGCGGGGGGGTGAATACGCAGTATTTT.

The chain carries TRBV18 and TRBJ1-5; tentative D call: TRBD1 (6 bases). CDR3 length: 15 residues. Per germline, CDR1 KGHSH and CDR2 LQKENI. V lost 5 bases, J lost 6 bases, and 17 bases lay in between. For the CDR3, the DNA is TGTGCCAGCTCAAGGGGGAAGGGGGTGCTTCAGCCCCAGCATTTT. It encodes CASSRGKGVLQPQHF.

The V and J genes are TRBV9 and TRBJ2-2, with a tentative D call TRBD2 (7 bases). This CDR3 has 16 amino acids. The V end was cut by 0 bases, the J end by 4 bases, with 13 bases between. Germline CDR1 reads SGDLS; CDR2 reads YYNGEE. CDR3 in DNA: TGTGCCAGCAGCGTAGCGGCGGGGGCCTCCACCGGGGAGCTGTTTTTT. The encoded protein is CASSVAAGASTGELFF.

This clone occurred once. This rearrangement joins TRBV9 to TRBJ2-3; 7 bases are a match to TRBD2. Germline V lookup: CDR1 SGDLS, CDR2 YYNGEE. The CDR3 covers 14 residues. The V and J ends lost 1 base and 4 bases, in that order; junction bases with no gene match: 3. CDR3 in DNA: TGTGCCAGCAGCGTACTAGCGGCCGCAGATACGCAGTATTTT. It codes for CASSVLAAADTQYF.

V is TRBV19 and J is TRBJ2-3; the match to TRBD1 covers 9 bases. The CDR3 length is 17 residues. CDR1 and CDR2 from the germline V gene are LNHDA and SQIVND (reference sequence). V was clipped by 7 bases and J by 1 base; unmatched bases: 12. The CDR3 bases are TGTGCCAGTACCCGGACAGGGGCAACCTTCGGCACAGATACGCAGTATTTT. As protein: CASTRTGATFGTDTQYF.